A single sample gave rise to the 22 T cell receptor beta chains below, sequenced in a study of tumor and adjacent non-tumor tissue in lung cancer. This sample's RNA came from whole unsorted tissue. A modified ARM-PCR protocol with three rounds of nested PCR amplified TCRbeta. TCRdb re-derived calls from the multiplex PCR reads in MiXCR, one entry per CDR3 protein. The sample contains under 150,000 distinct CDR3 sequences, around 61% of which appear only once. Sequencing was carried out using lung tumor tissue. These receptor sequences come from a man between 60 and 70 years old with small cell lung cancer.

This clonotype has just a few counts. The chain joins TRBV6-2 or TRBV6-3 to TRBJ2-7; D unclear. Trimming shortened V by 3 bases and J by 10 bases, and 13 bases separated the two germline ends. The CDR3 length is 12 residues. The V gene's germline CDR1 is MNHEY and CDR2 SVGEGT. CDR3 protein: CASSYSTTGQYF. CDR3 nucleotides: TGTGCCAGCAGTTATAGCACGACGGGCCAGTACTTC.

About this clonotype: Since no conserved phenylalanine or tryptophan closes the CDR3, a read error is the likely cause. The chain has TRBV20-1 and TRBJ1-1; TRBD1 is a possible D gene (5 bases). Germline CDR1 and CDR2: DFQATT and SNEGSKA (reference sequence). CDR3 size: 14 residues. DNA for the CDR3: TGCAGTGCTATGGGACTTGCGTTGAATACTGAAGCTTTCTCT. As protein: CSAMGLALNTEAFS.

In the case of this clonotype: A much more abundant neighbour one base away suggests this may be a read error. The J gene is TRBJ2-7, the V gene TRBV6-1; D assignment may be TRBD1 or TRBD2 (5 bases each). Trimming removed 4 bases from V and 6 bases from J, with 22 bases in between. The CDR3 sequence is 16 residues long. Germline V gives CDR1 MNHNS, CDR2 SASEGT. The CDR3 here is CASSGPLGTGLCEQYF. The DNA for the CDR3 is TGTGCCAGCAGTGGACCCTTAGGGACGGGTTTATGCGAGCAGTACTTC.

To note about this clonotype: A much larger clone differs from this one at a single base, so this may be a read error. The chain employs TRBV6-5 and TRBJ1-6; D is perhaps TRBD1 (5 bases). The ends were cut back, 2 bases at V and 10 bases at J, with 15 bases in the middle. Germline assignment: CDR1 MNHEY and CDR2 SVGAGI. The CDR3 totals 15 residues. The CDR3 nucleotides are TGTGCCAGCAGTTACGCGGGTCTGGGGGTATCACCCCTCCACTTT. This sequence encodes CASSYAGLGVSPLHF.

In regard to this clonotype: The junction does not match germline at one end; this may be a read error. This chain uses TRBV11-2 with TRBJ2-1; 8 nucleotides agree with TRBD2. The CDR3 length is 15 residues. Germline CDR1 is SGHAT and CDR2 is FQNNGV. In DNA form, the CDR3 reads TGTGCCAACAGCTTAGCGGGAATAGGTATCTATGAGCAGTTCTTC. This translates into CANSLAGIGIYEQFF.

To note about this clonotype: Sequence at one end of the junction differs from germline and may be a read error. The CDR3 region has the DNA TGTACCAGCAGCCCCAGGTCCGGGGCAGGGATGTCTGGGGCCAACGTCCTGACTTTC. Translated: CTSSPRSGAGMSGANVLTF. The J gene is TRBJ2-6, the V gene TRBV7-3; D may correspond to TRBD1 or TRBD2 (5 bases each). This CDR3 is built from 19 residues. Germline values: CDR1 SGHTA, CDR2 FQGTGA.

The chain's CDR3 is CASSPGQLTGANVLTF. For the CDR3, the DNA is TGTGCCAGCAGTCCCGGACAGCTCACTGGGGCCAACGTCCTGACTTTC. The V gene is TRBV11-1, the J gene TRBJ2-6; D is perhaps TRBD1 (6 bases). Trimming took off 6 bases at V and 2 bases at J, with 14 bases between the two ends. The germline V gene encodes CDR1 SGHAT and CDR2 FQDESV (reference sequence). CDR3 length: 16 residues.

This clonotype came up many times. The rearrangement joins TRBV11-3 to TRBJ1-2; no definite D call. Trimming removed 2 bases at V and 4 bases at J, with 11 bases between. CDR3 size: 14 residues. Germline V gives CDR1 SGHNT, CDR2 YENEEA. This CDR3 reads CASSLIFVTYGYTF. In nucleotides, the CDR3 is TGTGCCAGCAGCTTAATTTTTGTGACCTATGGCTACACCTTC.

In the case of this clonotype: A much larger clone lies one base from this, so it may be a read error. The rearrangement joins TRBV6-1 to TRBJ1-1; tentative D call: TRBD1 (5 bases). CDR3 length equals 15 residues. V lost 11 bases and J 0 bases, leaving 19 bases between the germline ends. Germline lookup yields CDR1 MNHNS and CDR2 SASEGT. CDR3 protein: CASGEHGWMNTEAFF. The DNA of the CDR3 is TGTGCCTCGGGGGAACATGGCTGGATGAACACTGAAGCTTTCTTT.

This clonotype was recorded a few times. The chain combines TRBV6-1 with TRBJ2-7; the D is unclear. The CDR3 covers 14 residues. Germline CDR1 is MNHNS and CDR2 is SASEGT. V lost 5 bases to trimming and J lost 5 bases, with 16 bases between them. The CDR3 nucleotides are TGTGCCAGCAGTCCTACCGGGTCCCAGGACGAGCAGTACTTC. Its protein is CASSPTGSQDEQYF.

Remarks on this clonotype: The junction and the germline gene differ at one end; a read error may be behind it. This sequence joins TRBV14 and TRBJ2-2; D may correspond to TRBD1 or TRBD2 (5 bases each). The length of the CDR3 is 17 residues. In germline, CDR1 is SGHDN, CDR2 FVKESK. CDR3 loop: CASSRREGLASTGELFF. The CDR3 DNA reads TGTGCCAGCAGCCGCCGCGAGGGGTTAGCGAGCACCGGGGAGCTATTTTTT.

As for this clonotype: The junction and the germline gene differ at one end; a read error may be behind it. This CDR3 reads CATSSESSTIGSGNEQFF. The CDR3 nucleotides read TGTGCCACCAGCTCAGAATCAAGTACTATCGGGAGTGGTAATGAGCAGTTCTTC. The chain combines TRBV11-1 with TRBJ2-1; D perhaps matches TRBD2 (6 bases). The length of the CDR3 is 18 residues. CDR1 and CDR2 from the germline V gene are SGHAT and FQDESV (reference sequence).

The rearrangement uses TRBV20-1 and TRBJ2-1, with 11 bases aligning to TRBD2. Germline V CDR1 and CDR2: DFQATT, SNEGSKA (reference sequence). V lost 8 bases, J lost 9 bases, and 12 bases stayed unmatched. The CDR3 spans 14 residues. The CDR3 spells CSTVAGGPRSEQFF. CDR3 nucleotides: TGCAGTACCGTAGCGGGAGGGCCTAGGAGTGAGCAGTTCTTC.

On this clonotype: A much larger clone sits a single nucleotide away, making a read error possible. J is TRBJ2-7 and V is TRBV12-3 or TRBV12-4; weak D call: TRBD1 (6 bases). The CDR3 sequence is 16 residues long. CDR3 in DNA: TGTGCCAGCAGTAAAAAGCAGGGGTTCGGTGGCTACGAGCAGTGCTTC. This encodes CASSKKQGFGGYEQCF.

A note on this clonotype: A read error may explain this, as a much larger clone is one base away. This chain joins TRBV4-1 and TRBJ2-1; TRBD2 aligns across 9 bases. The CDR3 consists of 15 residues. Germline lookup yields CDR1 MGHRA and CDR2 YSYEKL. CDR3 in DNA: TGCTCCAGCAGCCCCGGACTAGCGTGGCCGAATGAGCAGTTCTTC. This codes for CSSSPGLAWPNEQFF.

A remark on this clonotype: A read error may account for a junction end that differs from germline. The chain is built from TRBV5-4 and TRBJ2-2; tentative D call: TRBD2 (6 bases). The CDR3 spans 16 residues. Germline-derived CDR1 and CDR2 are SGHNT and YYREEE (reference sequence). The CDR3 coding sequence is TGTGCAAGCATCTCGGGACCAGCGGGCCTCACCGGGGAGCTGTTTTTT. Its protein is CASISGPAGLTGELFF.

Of note for this clonotype: A single base separates this from a much larger clone, so it may be a read error. This sequence joins TRBV5-6 and TRBJ2-7; 7 bases line up with TRBD1. Germline CDR1 SGHDT, CDR2 YYEEEE. The CDR3 has 14 residues. For the CDR3, the DNA is TGTGTCAGCAGCGAGACATACAGGGGTGACGAGCAGTACTTC. Protein product: CVSSETYRGDEQYF.

V is TRBV30 and J is TRBJ1-1; D gene uncertain. CDR1 GTSNPN and CDR2 SVGIG come from the germline V gene (reference sequence). This CDR3 has 12 amino acids. V lost 4 bases and J lost 2, with 8 bases in between. The CDR3 bases are TGTGCCTGGAACAGACCTAACACTGAAGCTTTCTTT. It codes for CAWNRPNTEAFF.

The chain couples TRBV5-6 to TRBJ1-2; D gene ambiguous. Between the trimmed V and J ends, which lost 4 bases and 8 bases, there was a span of 12 bases. CDR1 and CDR2 from the germline V gene are SGHDT and YYEEEE. CDR3 length equals 12 residues. CDR3 in DNA: TGTGCCAGCAGCCTTAGACAAGGCGGCTACACCTTC. This sequence encodes CASSLRQGGYTF.

As regards this clonotype: One end of the junction varies from germline; a read error may be responsible. The genes are TRBV6-6 and TRBJ1-5; the D gene is possibly TRBD1 (5 bases). Germline V gene sequence: CDR1 MNHNY, CDR2 SVGAGI (reference sequence). The CDR3 length is 14 residues. For the CDR3, the DNA is TGTGCCAGCAGACCAGGGAGGAGCAATGAGCCCCAGCATTTT. This encodes CASRPGRSNEPQHF.

As to this clonotype: A read error may explain this, as a much larger clone is one base away. This sequence joins TRBV12-3 or TRBV12-4 and TRBJ1-5, with unresolved D. The CDR3 loop spans 12 amino acids. The CDR3 spells CVSSFSNQPQHF. The CDR3 coding sequence is TGTGTCAGCAGTTTCAGCAATCAGCCCCAGCATTTT.

This clonotype was counted many times. This chain links TRBV30 with TRBJ2-2; no clear D gene. The length of the CDR3 is 17 residues. Germline-derived CDR1 and CDR2 are GTSNPN and SVGIG (reference sequence). V lost 4 bases, J lost 0 bases, and 18 bases lay in between. For the CDR3, the DNA is TGTGCCTGGACGGATGGACGACTTGGAGCGAACACCGGGGAGCTGTTTTTT. This gives the protein CAWTDGRLGANTGELFF.